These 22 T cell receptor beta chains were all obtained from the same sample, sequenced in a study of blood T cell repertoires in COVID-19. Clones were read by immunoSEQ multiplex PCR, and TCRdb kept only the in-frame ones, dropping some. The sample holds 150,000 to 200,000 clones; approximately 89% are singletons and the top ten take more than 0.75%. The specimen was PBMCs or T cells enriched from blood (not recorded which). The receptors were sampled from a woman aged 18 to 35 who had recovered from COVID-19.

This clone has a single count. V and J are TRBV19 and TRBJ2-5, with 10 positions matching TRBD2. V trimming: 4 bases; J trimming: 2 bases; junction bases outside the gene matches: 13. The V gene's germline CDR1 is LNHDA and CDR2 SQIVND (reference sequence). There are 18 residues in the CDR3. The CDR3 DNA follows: TGTGCCAGTAGTAAATTCCCCAGACTAGCGGGCCAACAAGAGACCCAGTACTTC. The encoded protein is CASSKFPRLAGQQETQYF.

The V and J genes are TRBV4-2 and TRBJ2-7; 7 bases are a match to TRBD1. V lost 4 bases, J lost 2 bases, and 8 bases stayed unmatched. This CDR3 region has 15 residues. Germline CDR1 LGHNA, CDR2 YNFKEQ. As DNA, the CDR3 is TGTGCCAGCAGCCCAACCGGGACAGAACCCTACGAGCAGTACTTC. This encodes CASSPTGTEPYEQYF.

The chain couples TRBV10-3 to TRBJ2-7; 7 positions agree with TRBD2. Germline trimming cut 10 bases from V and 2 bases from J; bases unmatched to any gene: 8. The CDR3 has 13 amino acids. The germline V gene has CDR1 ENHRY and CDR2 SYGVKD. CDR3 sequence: CASGASGPYEQYF. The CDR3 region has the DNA TGTGCCAGCGGGGCTAGCGGTCCCTACGAGCAGTACTTC.

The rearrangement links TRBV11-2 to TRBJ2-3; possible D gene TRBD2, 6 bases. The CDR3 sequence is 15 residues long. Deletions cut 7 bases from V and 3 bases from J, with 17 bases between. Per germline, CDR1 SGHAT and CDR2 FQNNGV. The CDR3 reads CASTRTMAVTDTQYF. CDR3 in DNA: TGTGCCAGCACCCGGACTATGGCAGTAACAGATACGCAGTATTTT. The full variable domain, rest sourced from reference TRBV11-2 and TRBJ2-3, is EAGVAQSPRYKIIEKRQSVAFWCNPISGHATLYWYQQILGQGPKLLIQFQNNGVVDDSQLPKDRFSAERLKGVDSTLKIQPAKLEDSAVYLCASTRTMAVTDTQYFGPGTRLTVL.

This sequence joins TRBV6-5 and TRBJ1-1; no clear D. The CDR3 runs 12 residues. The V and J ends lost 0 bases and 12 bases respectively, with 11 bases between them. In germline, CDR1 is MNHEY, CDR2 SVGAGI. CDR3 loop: CASSYSTGKTFF. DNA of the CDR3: TGTGCCAGCAGTTACTCGACGGGGAAAACTTTCTTT.

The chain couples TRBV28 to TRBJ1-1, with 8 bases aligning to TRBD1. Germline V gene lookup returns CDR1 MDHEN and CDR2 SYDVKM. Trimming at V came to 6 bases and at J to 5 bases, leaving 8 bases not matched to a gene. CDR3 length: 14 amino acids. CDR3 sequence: CASSPRGRGTEAFF. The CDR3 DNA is TGTGCCAGCAGCCCCAGGGGGCGCGGGACTGAAGCTTTCTTT.

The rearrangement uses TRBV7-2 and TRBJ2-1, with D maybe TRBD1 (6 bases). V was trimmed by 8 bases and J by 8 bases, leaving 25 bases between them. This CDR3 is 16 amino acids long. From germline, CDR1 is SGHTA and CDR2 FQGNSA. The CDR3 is CASPPDRNTMIDEQFF. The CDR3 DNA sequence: TGTGCCAGCCCCCCTGACAGGAATACAATGATCGATGAGCAGTTCTTC.

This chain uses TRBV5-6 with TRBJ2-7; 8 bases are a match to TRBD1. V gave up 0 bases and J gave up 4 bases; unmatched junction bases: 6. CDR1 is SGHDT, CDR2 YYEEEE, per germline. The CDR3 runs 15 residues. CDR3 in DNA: TGTGCCAGCAGCTTGGGGACAGGGTTTAGGTACGAGCAGTACTTC. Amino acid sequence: CASSLGTGFRYEQYF.

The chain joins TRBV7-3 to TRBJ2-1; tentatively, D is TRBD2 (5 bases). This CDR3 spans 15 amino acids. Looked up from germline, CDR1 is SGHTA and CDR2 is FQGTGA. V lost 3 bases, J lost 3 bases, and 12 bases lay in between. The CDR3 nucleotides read TGTGCCAGCAGCTTGACCGGCGGACTCTACAATGAGCAGTTCTTC. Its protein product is CASSLTGGLYNEQFF.

CDR3 nucleotide sequence: TGCAGTGCTAGTGCTAGAACCGGGGGTAATGAGCAGTTCTTC. Encoded protein: CSASARTGGNEQFF. V gene TRBV20-1 combines with J gene TRBJ2-1; maybe TRBD2 (6 bases). This CDR3 contains 14 residues. The germline gives CDR1 DFQATT, CDR2 SNEGSKA (reference sequence). V lost 3 bases and J lost 7, with 16 bases in between.

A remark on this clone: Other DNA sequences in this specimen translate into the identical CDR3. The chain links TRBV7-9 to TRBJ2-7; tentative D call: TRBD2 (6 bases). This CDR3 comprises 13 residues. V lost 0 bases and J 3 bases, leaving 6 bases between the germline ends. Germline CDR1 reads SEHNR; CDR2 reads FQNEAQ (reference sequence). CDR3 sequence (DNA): TGTGCCAGCAGCTTAGCGGGGGGCTACGAGCAGTACTTC. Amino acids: CASSLAGGYEQYF.

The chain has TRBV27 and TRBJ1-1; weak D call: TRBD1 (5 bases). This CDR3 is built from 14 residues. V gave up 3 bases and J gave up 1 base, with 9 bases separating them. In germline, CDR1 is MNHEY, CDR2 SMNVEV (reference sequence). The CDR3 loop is CASSLYRRNTEAFF. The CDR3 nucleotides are TGTGCCAGCAGTTTGTACAGGAGGAACACTGAAGCTTTCTTT.

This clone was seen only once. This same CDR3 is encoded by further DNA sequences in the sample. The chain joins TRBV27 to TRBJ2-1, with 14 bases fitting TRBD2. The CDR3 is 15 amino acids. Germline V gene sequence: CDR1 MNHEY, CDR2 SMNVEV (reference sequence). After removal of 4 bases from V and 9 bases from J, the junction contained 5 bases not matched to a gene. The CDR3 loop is CASSSGLAGVREQFF. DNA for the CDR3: TGTGCCAGCAGTTCGGGACTAGCGGGAGTTCGTGAGCAGTTCTTC.

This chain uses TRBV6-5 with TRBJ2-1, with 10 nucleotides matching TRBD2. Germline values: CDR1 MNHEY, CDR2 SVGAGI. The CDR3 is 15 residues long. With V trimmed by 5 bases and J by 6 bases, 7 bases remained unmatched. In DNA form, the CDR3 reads TGTGCCAGCAGTCGTGGGTCTAGCGGGGGCAATGAGCAGTTCTTC. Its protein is CASSRGSSGGNEQFF.

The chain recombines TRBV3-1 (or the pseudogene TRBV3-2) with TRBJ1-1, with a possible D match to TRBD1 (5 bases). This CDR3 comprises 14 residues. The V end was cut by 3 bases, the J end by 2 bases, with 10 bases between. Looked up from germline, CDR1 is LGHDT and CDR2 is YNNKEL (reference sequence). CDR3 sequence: CASSQTDTNTEAFF. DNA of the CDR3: TGTGCCAGCAGCCAGACAGACACCAACACTGAAGCTTTCTTT.

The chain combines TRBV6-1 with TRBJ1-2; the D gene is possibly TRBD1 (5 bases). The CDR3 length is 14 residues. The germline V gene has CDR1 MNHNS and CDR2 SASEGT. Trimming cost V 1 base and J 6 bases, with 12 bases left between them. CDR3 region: CASSEVGGLDGYTF. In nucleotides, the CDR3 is TGTGCCAGCAGTGAAGTCGGGGGACTGGATGGCTACACCTTC.

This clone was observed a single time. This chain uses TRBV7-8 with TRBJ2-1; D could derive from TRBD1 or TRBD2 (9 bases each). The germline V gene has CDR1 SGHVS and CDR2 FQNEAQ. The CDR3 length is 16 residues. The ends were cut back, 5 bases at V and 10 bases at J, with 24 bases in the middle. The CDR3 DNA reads TGTGCCAGCAGCGGGCCGGGACAGGGTACTAGCGGGGAGCAGTTCTTC. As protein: CASSGPGQGTSGEQFF.

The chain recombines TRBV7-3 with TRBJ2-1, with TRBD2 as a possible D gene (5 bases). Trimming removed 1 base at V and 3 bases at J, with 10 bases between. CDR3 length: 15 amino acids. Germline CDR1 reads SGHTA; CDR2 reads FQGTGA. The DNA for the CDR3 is TGTGCCAGCAGCTTAATGGCCGGGGTCTACAATGAGCAGTTCTTC. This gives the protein CASSLMAGVYNEQFF.

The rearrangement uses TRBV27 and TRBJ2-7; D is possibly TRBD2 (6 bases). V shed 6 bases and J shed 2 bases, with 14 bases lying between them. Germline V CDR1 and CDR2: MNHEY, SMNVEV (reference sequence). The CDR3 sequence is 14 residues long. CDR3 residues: CASSLGPGAYEQYF. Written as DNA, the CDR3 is TGTGCCAGCAGCCTAGGGCCGGGAGCCTACGAGCAGTACTTC.

The CDR3 region has the DNA TGTGCCGCCAACAGGGGAGGCGGAAACACCATATATTTT. Its protein is CAANRGGGNTIYF. The chain employs TRBV6-5 and TRBJ1-3; 7 bases align to TRBD1. Per the germline V gene, CDR1 is MNHEY and CDR2 is SVGAGI. V lost 11 bases, J lost 4 bases, and 8 bases stayed unmatched. The CDR3 consists of 13 residues.

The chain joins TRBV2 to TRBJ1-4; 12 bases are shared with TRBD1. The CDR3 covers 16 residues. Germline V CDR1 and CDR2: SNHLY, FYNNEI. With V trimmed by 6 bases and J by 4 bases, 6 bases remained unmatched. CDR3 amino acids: CASSTGTGGNNEKLFF. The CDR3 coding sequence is TGTGCCAGCAGCACCGGGACAGGGGGCAATAATGAAAAACTGTTTTTT. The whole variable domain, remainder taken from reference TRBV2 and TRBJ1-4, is EPEVTQTPSHQVTQMGQEVILRCVPISNHLYFYWYRQILGQKVEFLVSFYNNEISEKSEIFDDQFSVERPDGSNFTLKIRSTKLEDSAMYFCASSTGTGGNNEKLFFGSGTQLSVL.

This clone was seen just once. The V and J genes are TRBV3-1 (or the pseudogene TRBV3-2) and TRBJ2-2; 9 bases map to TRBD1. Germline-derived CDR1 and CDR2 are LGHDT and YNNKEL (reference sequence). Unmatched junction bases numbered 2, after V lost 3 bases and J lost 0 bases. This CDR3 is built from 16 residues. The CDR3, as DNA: TGTGCCAGCAGCCAGTGGGACAGGGCGAACACCGGGGAGCTGTTTTTT. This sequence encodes CASSQWDRANTGELFF.